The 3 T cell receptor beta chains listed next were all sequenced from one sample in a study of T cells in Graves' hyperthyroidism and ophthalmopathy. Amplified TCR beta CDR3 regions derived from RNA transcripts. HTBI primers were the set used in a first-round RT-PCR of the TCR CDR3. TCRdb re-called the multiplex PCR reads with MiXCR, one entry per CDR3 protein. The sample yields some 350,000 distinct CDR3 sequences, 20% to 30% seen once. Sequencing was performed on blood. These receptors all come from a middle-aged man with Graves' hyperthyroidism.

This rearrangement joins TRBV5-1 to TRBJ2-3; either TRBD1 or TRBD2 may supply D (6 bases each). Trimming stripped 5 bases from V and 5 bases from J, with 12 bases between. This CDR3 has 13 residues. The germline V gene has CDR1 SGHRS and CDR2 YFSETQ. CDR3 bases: TGCGCCAGCAGTTGGGGGGCGGTAGATACGCAGTATTTT. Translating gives CASSWGAVDTQYF.

The CDR3 loop is CASTLITEQFF. The CDR3 coding sequence is TGTGCCAGCACCCTTATCACTGAGCAGTTCTTC. V usage is TRBV2 and J usage is TRBJ2-1; D unclear. This CDR3 has 11 amino acids. In germline, CDR1 is SNHLY, CDR2 FYNNEI. V lost 7 bases and J 9 bases, leaving 10 bases between the germline ends.

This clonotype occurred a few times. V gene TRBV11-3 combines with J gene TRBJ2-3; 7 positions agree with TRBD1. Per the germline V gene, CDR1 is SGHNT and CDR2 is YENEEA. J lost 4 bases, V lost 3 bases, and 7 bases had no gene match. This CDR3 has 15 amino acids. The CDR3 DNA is TGTGCCAGCAGCTTGGCCGGGACAGTCTCAGATACGCAGTATTTT. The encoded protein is CASSLAGTVSDTQYF.